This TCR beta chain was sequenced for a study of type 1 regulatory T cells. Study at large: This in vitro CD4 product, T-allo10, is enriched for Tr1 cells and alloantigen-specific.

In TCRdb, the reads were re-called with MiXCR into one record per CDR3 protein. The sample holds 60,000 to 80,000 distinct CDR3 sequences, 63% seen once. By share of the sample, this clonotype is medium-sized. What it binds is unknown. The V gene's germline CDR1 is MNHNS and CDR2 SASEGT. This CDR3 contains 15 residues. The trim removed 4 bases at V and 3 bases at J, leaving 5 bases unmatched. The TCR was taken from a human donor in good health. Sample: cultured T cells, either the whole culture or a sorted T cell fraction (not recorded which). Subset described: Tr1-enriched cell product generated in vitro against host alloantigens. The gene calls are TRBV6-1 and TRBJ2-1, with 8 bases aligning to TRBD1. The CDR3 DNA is TGTGCCAGCAGTGGGGACGGGACAGGCTACAATGAGCAGTTCTTC. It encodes CASSGDGTGYNEQFF.